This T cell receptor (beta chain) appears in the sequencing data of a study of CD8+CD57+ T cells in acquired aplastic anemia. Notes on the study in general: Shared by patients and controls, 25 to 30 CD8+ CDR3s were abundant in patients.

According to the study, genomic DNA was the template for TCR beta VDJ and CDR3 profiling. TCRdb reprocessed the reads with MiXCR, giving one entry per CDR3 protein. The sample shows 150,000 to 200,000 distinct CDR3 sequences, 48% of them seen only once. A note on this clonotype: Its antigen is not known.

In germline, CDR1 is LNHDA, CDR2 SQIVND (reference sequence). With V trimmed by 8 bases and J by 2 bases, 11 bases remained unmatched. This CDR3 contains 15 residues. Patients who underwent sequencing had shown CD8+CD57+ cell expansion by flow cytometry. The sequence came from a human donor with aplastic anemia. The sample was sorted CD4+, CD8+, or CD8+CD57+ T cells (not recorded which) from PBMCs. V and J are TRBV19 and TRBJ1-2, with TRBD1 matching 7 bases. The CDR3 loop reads CASQVGRGGNYGYTF. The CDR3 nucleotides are TGTGCCAGTCAAGTGGGCAGGGGGGGGAACTATGGCTACACCTTC.